This T cell receptor (beta chain) appears in the sequencing data of a study of regulatory T cells in long-lasting Graves disease. Both iRepertoire HTBI primers and Arm-PCR of CDR3 regions were used to build the TCR beta libraries. TCRdb re-called the multiplex PCR reads with MiXCR, one entry per CDR3 protein. The data show 500,000 to 700,000 distinct CDR3 sequences, 16% seen once. Time point here: newly diagnosed GD, antithyroid drugs for less than 3 months. Extracted RNA from PBMCs served as the source of the TCR library. This clonotype was detected ten times or more. V lost 5 bases, J lost 3 bases, and 13 bases lay in between. This CDR3 comprises 14 residues. Germline V CDR1 and CDR2: MDHEN, SYDVKM. This same sample was also part of a study on T cells in Graves' hyperthyroidism and ophthalmopathy.

The sequence was collected from a woman aged 30 to 39 with Graves disease. The chain employs TRBV28 and TRBJ1-1, with a possible D match to TRBD1 (5 bases). Sequencing was performed on peripheral blood mononuclear cells (PBMCs), taken at new diagnosis, from a patient treated with antithyroid drugs. For the CDR3, the DNA is TGTGCCAGCAGTCCCACGGGGCGGTACACTGAAGCTTTCTTT. This sequence encodes CASSPTGRYTEAFF.